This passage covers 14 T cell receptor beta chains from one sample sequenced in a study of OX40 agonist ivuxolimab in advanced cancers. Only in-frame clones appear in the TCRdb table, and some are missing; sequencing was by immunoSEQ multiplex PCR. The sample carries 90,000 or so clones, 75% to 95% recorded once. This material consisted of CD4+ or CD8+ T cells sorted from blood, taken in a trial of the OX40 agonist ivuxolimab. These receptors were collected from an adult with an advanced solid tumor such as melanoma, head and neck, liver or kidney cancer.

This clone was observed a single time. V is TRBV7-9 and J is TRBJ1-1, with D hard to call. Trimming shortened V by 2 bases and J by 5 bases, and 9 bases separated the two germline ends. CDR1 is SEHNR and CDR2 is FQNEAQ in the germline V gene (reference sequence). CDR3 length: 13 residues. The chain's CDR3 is CASSLNRGTEAFF. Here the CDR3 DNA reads TGTGCCAGCAGCTTAAATCGGGGTACTGAAGCTTTCTTT.

CDR3 nucleotide sequence: TGTGCCAGCTCACCGGCTCAGGAGATAAACACCATATATTTT. Translating gives CASSPAQEINTIYF. V gene TRBV18 combines with J gene TRBJ1-3; D is uncertain. Germline lookup yields CDR1 KGHSH and CDR2 LQKENI. Trimming took off 3 bases at V and 6 bases at J, with 12 bases between the two ends. This CDR3 comprises 14 residues. The variable domain in full, with the rest retrieved from reference TRBV18 and TRBJ1-3, is NAGVMQNPRHLVRRRGQEARLRCSPMKGHSHVYWYRQLPEEGLKFMVYLQKENIIDESGMPKERFSAEFPKEGPSILRIQQVVRGDSAAYFCASSPAQEINTIYFGEGSWLTVV.

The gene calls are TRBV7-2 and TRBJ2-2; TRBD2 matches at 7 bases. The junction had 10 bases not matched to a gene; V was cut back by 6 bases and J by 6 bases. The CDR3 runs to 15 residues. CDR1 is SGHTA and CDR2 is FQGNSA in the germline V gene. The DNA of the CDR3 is TGTGCCAGCAGTTTCGGGGGGTTAAGGGCCGGGGAGCTGTTTTTT. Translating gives CASSFGGLRAGELFF.

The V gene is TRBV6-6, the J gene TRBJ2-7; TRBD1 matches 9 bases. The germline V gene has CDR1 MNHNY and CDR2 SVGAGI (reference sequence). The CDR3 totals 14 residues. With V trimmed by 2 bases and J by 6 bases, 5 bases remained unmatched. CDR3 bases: TGTGCCAGCAGTTACGGGGACAGGGCGGGCGAGCAGTACTTC. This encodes CASSYGDRAGEQYF.

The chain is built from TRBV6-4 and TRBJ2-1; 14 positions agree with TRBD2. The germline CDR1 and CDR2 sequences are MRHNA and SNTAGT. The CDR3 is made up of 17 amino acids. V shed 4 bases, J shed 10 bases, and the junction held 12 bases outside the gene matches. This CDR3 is CASSAGTSGSSVSEQFF. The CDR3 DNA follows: TGTGCCAGCAGTGCGGGGACTAGCGGGAGTTCCGTATCAGAGCAGTTCTTC.

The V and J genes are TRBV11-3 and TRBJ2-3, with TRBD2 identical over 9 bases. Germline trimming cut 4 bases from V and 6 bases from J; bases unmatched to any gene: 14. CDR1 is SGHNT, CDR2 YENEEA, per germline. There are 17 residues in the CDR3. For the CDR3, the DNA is TGTGCCAGCAGCTGGGGTAAGCGGGAGGATGTTGACGATACGCAGTATTTT. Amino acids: CASSWGKREDVDDTQYF.

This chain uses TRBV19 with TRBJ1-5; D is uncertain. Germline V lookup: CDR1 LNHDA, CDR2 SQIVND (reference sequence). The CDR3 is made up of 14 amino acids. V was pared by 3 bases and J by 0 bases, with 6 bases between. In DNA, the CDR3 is TGTGCCAGTAGTATTATGGGTAGCAATCAGCCCCAGCATTTT. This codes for CASSIMGSNQPQHF.

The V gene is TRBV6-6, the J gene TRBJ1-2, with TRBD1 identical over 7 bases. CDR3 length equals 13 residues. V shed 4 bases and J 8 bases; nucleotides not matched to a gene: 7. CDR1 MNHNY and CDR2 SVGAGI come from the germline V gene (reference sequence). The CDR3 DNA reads TGTGCCAGCAGTTTCCCACAGGGGCAGGGCTACACCTTC. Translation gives CASSFPQGQGYTF.

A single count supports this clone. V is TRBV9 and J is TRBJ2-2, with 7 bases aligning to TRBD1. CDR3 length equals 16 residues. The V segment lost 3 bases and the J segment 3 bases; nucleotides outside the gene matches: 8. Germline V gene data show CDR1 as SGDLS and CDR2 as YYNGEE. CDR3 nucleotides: TGTGCCAGCAGCGCCGGAATGGGACAGTACACCGGGGAGCTGTTTTTT. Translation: CASSAGMGQYTGELFF.

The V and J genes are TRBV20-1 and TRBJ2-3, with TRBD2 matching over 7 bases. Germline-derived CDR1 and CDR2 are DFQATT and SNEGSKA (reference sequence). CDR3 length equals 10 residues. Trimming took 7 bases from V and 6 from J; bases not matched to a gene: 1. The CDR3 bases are TGCAGTGGCGGGAGCGATACGCAGTATTTT. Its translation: CSGGSDTQYF.

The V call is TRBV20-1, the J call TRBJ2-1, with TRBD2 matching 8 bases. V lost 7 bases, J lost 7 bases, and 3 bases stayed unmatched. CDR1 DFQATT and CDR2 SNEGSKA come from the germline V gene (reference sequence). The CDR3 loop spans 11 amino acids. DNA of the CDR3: TGCAGTGAAACTAGCGGTAATGAGCAGTTCTTC. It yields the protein CSETSGNEQFF.

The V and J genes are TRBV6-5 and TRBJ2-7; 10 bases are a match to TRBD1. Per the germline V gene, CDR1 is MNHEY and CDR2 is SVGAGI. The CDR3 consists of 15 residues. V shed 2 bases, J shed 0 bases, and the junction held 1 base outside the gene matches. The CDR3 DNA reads TGTGCCAGCAGTTACCGGGACAGGGGCTCCTACGAGCAGTACTTC. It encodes CASSYRDRGSYEQYF.

This chain's CDR3 is CASSWRAGGGETQYF. The DNA for the CDR3 is TGTGCCAGCAGCTGGCGAGCGGGAGGGGGAGAGACCCAGTACTTC. V and J are TRBV2 and TRBJ2-5, with 10 bases fitting TRBD2. The junction had 8 bases not matched to a gene; V was cut back by 6 bases and J by 4 bases. This CDR3 contains 15 residues. Germline CDR1 is SNHLY and CDR2 is FYNNEI.

In DNA form, the CDR3 reads TGTGCCAGCAAATCCAGGGGGTTAAGGGAGCAGTACTTC. This translates into CASKSRGLREQYF. The rearrangement uses TRBV28 and TRBJ2-7; 7 bases align to TRBD1. Germline V gene lookup returns CDR1 MDHEN and CDR2 SYDVKM. CDR3 length equals 13 residues. Trimming cost V 7 bases and J 7 bases; bases outside gene matches: 10.